This T cell receptor (beta chain) is drawn from a study of shared clonotypes between healthy human individuals. About this clone: Its specificity is unknown.

At deep level, the assay was performed. It was on ten immunoSEQ deep assay plates that unsorted PBMC DNA was sequenced. Produced via immunoSEQ multiplex PCR; TCRdb's table is partial and in-frame only. The sample gives 470,000 or so clones, roughly 80% of which show up once; roughly 13% is in the top ten. CDR1 and CDR2 (germline): SEHNR, FQNEAQ (reference sequence). The CDR3 contains 16 residues. V lost 4 bases and J lost 0, with 13 bases in between. Whole-study findings and limits: Specimens sampled were limited to blood, with tissue repertoires likely differing.

This TCR was recovered from a woman aged 40 to 55 in good health. Some clones in this sample may be carry-over from other donors' samples. The chain uses TRBV7-9 and TRBJ2-1; D may be TRBD2 (6 bases). Sequenced input: PBMCs. CDR3 nucleotides: TGTGCCAGCAGCTCCCTGGGGCGGGACTCCTACAATGAGCAGTTCTTC. Translated, it gives CASSSLGRDSYNEQFF.